These 32 T cell receptor beta chains were sequenced from one sample in a study of Ad26.COV2.S vaccination and SARS-CoV-2 variants. The repertoire was sequenced with immunoSEQ multiplex PCR; TCRdb's copy has only in-frame clones and lacks some. This table holds roughly 320,000 clones, 86% found once. Treatment denoted: about 20 received Ad26.COV2.S at low or high dose, single or two shots; roughly five received placebo; per-sample allocation not given. Day 63 following the first vaccine or placebo injection was when the samples were taken. This specimen was peripheral blood, taken in a trial of Ad26.COV2.S vaccine versus placebo. The receptors shown here come from a person between 18 and 60 years old who received the Ad26.COV2.S COVID-19 vaccine or a placebo.

This chain joins TRBV7-6 and TRBJ1-5, with D possibly TRBD1 on 5 matching bases. The CDR3 has 14 amino acids. Trimming removed 6 bases at V and 5 bases at J, with 14 bases between. Germline CDR1 and CDR2: SGHVS and FNYEAQ. Here the CDR3 DNA reads TGTGCCAGCAGTCTACAGGCGGGGGATCAGCCCCAGCATTTT. Its translation: CASSLQAGDQPQHF. Combining the CDR3 with reference TRBV7-6 and TRBJ1-5 gives the whole variable domain GAGVSQSPRYKVTKRGQDVALRCDPISGHVSLYWYRQALGQGPEFLTYFNYEAQQDKSGLPNDRFSAERPEGSISTLTIQRTEQRDSAMYRCASSLQAGDQPQHFGDGTRLSIL.

The chain is built from TRBV28 and TRBJ2-1, with unresolved D. The length of the CDR3 is 16 residues. Germline V CDR1 and CDR2: MDHEN, SYDVKM. V was cut by 8 bases and J by 0 bases, with 17 bases left in between. The CDR3 bases are TGTGCCAGCTTCTCATCGGAGTCCGACTCCTACAATGAGCAGTTCTTC. Its protein product is CASFSSESDSYNEQFF.

The chain is built from TRBV7-8 and TRBJ1-2; D may be TRBD1 (6 bases). Trimming stripped 4 bases from V and 2 bases from J, with 17 bases between. The length of the CDR3 is 16 residues. Germline CDR1 is SGHVS and CDR2 is FQNEAQ. CDR3 bases: TGTGCCAGCAGCTCTGGACAGCTAGGGCACAACTATGGCTACACCTTC. Encoded protein: CASSSGQLGHNYGYTF.

This chain uses TRBV14 with TRBJ2-2; TRBD1 is a possible D gene (6 bases). The CDR3 is 16 amino acids. V was cut by 1 base and J by 2 bases, with 11 bases left in between. In germline, CDR1 is SGHDN, CDR2 FVKESK. CDR3 coding DNA: TGTGCCAGCAGCCAAGGGTATGGGACAAACACCGGGGAGCTGTTTTTT. This gives the protein CASSQGYGTNTGELFF.

This clone has a single count. This chain joins TRBV5-4 and TRBJ1-2, with 10 bases lining up with TRBD1. Trimming cost V 3 bases and J 7 bases; bases outside gene matches: 9. This CDR3 is built from 15 residues. Germline V gene data show CDR1 as SGHNT and CDR2 as YYREEE (reference sequence). The CDR3 sequence: CASSSNRQGAVGYTF. For the CDR3, the DNA is TGTGCCAGCAGCTCCAATCGACAGGGGGCTGTTGGCTACACCTTC.

Of note for this clone: Other nucleotide sequences in the sample specify the same CDR3. The chain has TRBV18 and TRBJ2-5; D might be TRBD1 or TRBD2, each matching 5 bases. The CDR3 consists of 14 residues. Per germline, CDR1 KGHSH and CDR2 LQKENI. V was pared by 2 bases and J by 5 bases, with 12 bases between. CDR3 in amino acids: CASSPGFEGETQYF. The DNA for the CDR3 is TGTGCCAGCTCACCAGGTTTTGAGGGGGAGACCCAGTACTTC.

V and J are TRBV21-1 and TRBJ2-3; the listed D gene, TRBD1, was not tested against the DNA. TRBV21-1 is shown as a pseudogene. This CDR3 spans 15 amino acids. The CDR3 DNA reads TGTGCCAGCAGCACGAAGGGACAGGCATCGAATACGCAGTATTTT. Translating it yields CASSTKGQASNTQYF.

The chain is built from TRBV4-2 and TRBJ2-5, with 8 bases identical to TRBD2. CDR1 is LGHNA, CDR2 YNFKEQ, per germline. With V trimmed by 4 bases and J by 5 bases, 9 bases remained unmatched. This CDR3 spans 15 amino acids. Written as DNA, the CDR3 is TGTGCCAGCAGCCCTTTACAGCGGGGGTCGGAGACCCAGTACTTC. Translation gives CASSPLQRGSETQYF.

The J gene is TRBJ2-3, the V gene TRBV30; 11 bases align to TRBD2. Germline V lookup: CDR1 GTSNPN, CDR2 SVGIG (reference sequence). The trim removed 1 base at V and 4 bases at J, leaving 7 bases unmatched. This CDR3 region has 16 residues. DNA for the CDR3: TGTGCCTGGAGTGGTGCTAGCGGGGGGAGGGCAGATACGCAGTATTTT. Translation gives CAWSGASGGRADTQYF.

This clone was observed a single time. V gene TRBV2 combines with J gene TRBJ2-6; possible D gene TRBD2, 6 bases. Germline V lookup: CDR1 SNHLY, CDR2 FYNNEI. This CDR3 spans 15 amino acids. V lost 7 bases and J 0 bases, leaving 10 bases between the germline ends. The CDR3 protein is CASTTEGSGANVLTF. The CDR3 DNA reads TGTGCCAGCACTACGGAGGGCTCTGGGGCCAACGTCCTGACTTTC.

CDR3 nucleotide sequence: TGTGCCAGCAGCGTAGTCGAGGGGAACACCATATATTTT. Translating gives CASSVVEGNTIYF. V gene TRBV9 combines with J gene TRBJ1-3; weak D call: TRBD1 (5 bases). Per the germline V gene, CDR1 is SGDLS and CDR2 is YYNGEE. The V end lost 0 bases, the J end lost 7 bases, and 8 bases lay between the germline ends. The CDR3 has 13 residues.

In regard to this clone: Other DNA sequences from this sample encode an identical CDR3 as well. The chain employs TRBV5-1 and TRBJ1-2, with no clear D. V lost 0 bases and J lost 1, with 4 bases in between. Germline-derived CDR1 and CDR2 are SGHRS and YFSETQ. This CDR3 is built from 13 residues. The CDR3 protein is CASSLEGNYGYTF. In nucleotides, the CDR3 is TGCGCCAGCAGCTTGGAAGGTAACTATGGCTACACCTTC.

The J gene is TRBJ1-5, the V gene TRBV7-2; a possible D gene is TRBD1 (6 bases). Trimming left V 5 bases short and J 5 bases short, with 22 bases between. Per the germline V gene, CDR1 is SGHTA and CDR2 is FQGNSA. This CDR3 region has 17 residues. The CDR3 DNA reads TGTGCCAGCAGCCCAACCCGGTCCGGAGGGGGATATCAGCCCCAGCATTTT. It is translated as CASSPTRSGGGYQPQHF.

The chain links TRBV19 to TRBJ1-6; TRBD1 might be the D (5 bases). This CDR3 has 16 amino acids. Trimming removed 7 bases from V and 10 bases from J, with 23 bases in between. Germline V gene sequence: CDR1 LNHDA, CDR2 SQIVND (reference sequence). The DNA for the CDR3 is TGTGCCAGTACCGATCCATGGGACTCGGGACGATCACCCCTCCACTTT. The encoded protein is CASTDPWDSGRSPLHF. The entire variable domain, with the rest obtained from reference TRBV19 and TRBJ1-6, is as follows: DGGITQSPKYLFRKEGQNVTLSCEQNLNHDAMYWYRQDPGQGLRLIYYSQIVNDFQKGDIAEGYSVSREKKESFPLTVTSAQKNPTAFYLCASTDPWDSGRSPLHFGNGTRLTVT.

The chain is built from TRBV19 and TRBJ1-1, with D perhaps TRBD1 (6 bases). V was pared by 3 bases and J by 8 bases, with 22 bases between. Looked up from germline, CDR1 is LNHDA and CDR2 is SQIVND (reference sequence). The CDR3 sequence is 16 residues long. The CDR3 region has the DNA TGTGCCAGTAGTATTGGTTCCACAGGGTTCGTAATCGAAGCTTTCTTT. Residues: CASSIGSTGFVIEAFF.

The rearrangement uses TRBV5-6 and TRBJ2-7; 7 positions match TRBD2. With V trimmed by 3 bases and J by 6 bases, 15 bases remained unmatched. The CDR3 runs 16 residues. Looked up from germline, CDR1 is SGHDT and CDR2 is YYEEEE. CDR3: CASSYIERGGLSEQYF. The CDR3 DNA is TGTGCCAGCAGCTATATAGAGCGGGGCGGTTTATCCGAGCAGTACTTC.

V gene TRBV12-3 or TRBV12-4 combines with J gene TRBJ2-1, with TRBD1 as a possible D gene (5 bases). The CDR3 is 12 residues long. Deletions cut 3 bases from V and 12 bases from J, with 12 bases between. In nucleotides, the CDR3 is TGTGCCAGCAGTTTCTTCCAGGGTGGGCAGTTCTTC. It encodes CASSFFQGGQFF.

The chain links TRBV9 to TRBJ1-1; D not resolved. This CDR3 is 14 amino acids long. Germline CDR1 and CDR2: SGDLS and YYNGEE. V lost 5 bases and J lost 5, with 16 bases in between. The CDR3 coding sequence is TGTGCCAGCAGTCCCCGAGACCCGGGAACTGAAGCTTTCTTT. Translating it yields CASSPRDPGTEAFF.

This rearrangement joins TRBV27 to TRBJ2-2, with 11 bases identical to TRBD1. Unmatched junction bases numbered 12, after V lost 6 bases and J lost 6 bases. The germline CDR1 and CDR2 sequences are MNHEY and SMNVEV (reference sequence). This CDR3 has 17 residues. This CDR3 is CASRATGTGGNAGELFF. Written as DNA, the CDR3 is TGTGCCAGCAGAGCCACCGGGACAGGGGGTAACGCCGGGGAGCTGTTTTTT.

The V and J genes are TRBV12-5 and TRBJ2-7, with 10 positions matching TRBD2. CDR1 and CDR2 (germline): LGHNT, FRNRAP. CDR3 length: 15 amino acids. Germline trimming cut 5 bases from V and 7 bases from J; bases unmatched to any gene: 11. CDR3 sequence reads: CASGPPGLAYDEQYF. The DNA for the CDR3 is TGTGCTAGTGGTCCCCCGGGACTAGCGTATGATGAGCAGTACTTC.

The gene calls are TRBV30 and TRBJ2-7, with 8 bases that match TRBD2. From germline, CDR1 is GTSNPN and CDR2 SVGIG (reference sequence). The CDR3 runs 13 residues. Trimming at V came to 5 bases and at J to 5 bases, leaving 8 bases not matched to a gene. The CDR3 spells CAWSTSAVDEQYF. CDR3 bases: TGTGCCTGGTCGACTAGCGCAGTAGACGAGCAGTACTTC. Drawing the rest from reference TRBV30 and TRBJ2-7, the complete variable domain is SQTIHQWPATLVQPVGSPLSLECTVEGTSNPNLYWYRQAAGRGLQLLFYSVGIGQISSEVPQNLSASRPQDRQFILSSKKLLLSDSGFYLCAWSTSAVDEQYFGPGTRLTVT.

The sample holds one count of this clone. The chain is built from TRBV5-4 and TRBJ2-5; TRBD2 agrees at 7 bases. This CDR3 is 14 amino acids long. Germline V gene data show CDR1 as SGHNT and CDR2 as YYREEE (reference sequence). J gave up 5 bases and V 4 bases, and 8 bases lay outside the gene matches. For the CDR3, the DNA is TGTGCCAGCAGCATACCCACCGGGGGGGAGACCCAGTACTTC. It is translated as CASSIPTGGETQYF.

The chain links TRBV7-2 to TRBJ1-6, with 7 nucleotides matching TRBD1. There are 14 residues in the CDR3. The V segment lost 3 bases and the J segment 10 bases; nucleotides outside the gene matches: 6. From germline, CDR1 is SGHTA and CDR2 FQGNSA. The CDR3 is CASSFRGSESPLHF. The CDR3 nucleotides read TGTGCCAGCAGCTTCAGGGGGTCCGAATCACCCCTCCACTTT.

The chain recombines TRBV6-6 with TRBJ1-5; a possible D gene is TRBD1 (5 bases). The CDR3 totals 16 residues. The V and J ends lost 5 bases and 0 bases respectively, with 14 bases between them. Germline V gene data show CDR1 as MNHNY and CDR2 as SVGAGI (reference sequence). The DNA for the CDR3 is TGTGCCAGCAGTCGAAATTCGGGACGTAGCAATCAGCCCCAGCATTTT. Translating it yields CASSRNSGRSNQPQHF.

This clone was counted once. This sequence joins TRBV9 and TRBJ1-5; D is ambiguous. This CDR3 is 15 amino acids long. Trimming took off 0 bases at V and 3 bases at J, with 10 bases between the two ends. Per the germline V gene, CDR1 is SGDLS and CDR2 is YYNGEE. CDR3 DNA: TGTGCCAGCAGCGTAGGTGGGCAGGACAATCAGCCCCAGCATTTT. Its translation is CASSVGGQDNQPQHF.

The V call is TRBV5-1, the J call TRBJ1-2; no firm D call. V lost 2 bases to trimming and J lost 8 bases, with 10 bases between them. The CDR3 is 12 amino acids. In germline, CDR1 is SGHRS, CDR2 YFSETQ. The CDR3 DNA reads TGCGCCAGCAGCTTAGGGTTGGAAGGCTACACCTTC. Protein sequence: CASSLGLEGYTF. The full variable domain, completed using reference TRBV5-1 and TRBJ1-2, is KAGVTQTPRYLIKTRGQQVTLSCSPISGHRSVSWYQQTPGQGLQFLFEYFSETQRNKGNFPGRFSGRQFSNSRSEMNVSTLELGDSALYLCASSLGLEGYTFGSGTRLTVV.

As for this clone: One end of the junction varies from germline; a read error may be responsible. The chain couples TRBV9 to TRBJ1-4; D ambiguous. Per the germline V gene, CDR1 is SGDLS and CDR2 is YYNGEE. The CDR3 is made up of 11 amino acids. The CDR3 reads CASGTPTTDLF. CDR3 DNA: TGTGCCAGCGGAACCCCCACGACCGACCTTTTT.

The V call is TRBV7-6, the J call TRBJ1-4; weak D call: TRBD1 (6 bases). The germline V and J ends were trimmed by 6 bases and 4 bases, with 15 bases remaining between them. Germline-derived CDR1 and CDR2 are SGHVS and FNYEAQ. The CDR3 is made up of 15 amino acids. The CDR3 region has the DNA TGTGCCAGCAGGCTACACAGGGCCGATAATGAAAAACTGTTTTTT. Its translation is CASRLHRADNEKLFF.

This sequence joins TRBV9 and TRBJ2-5; 11 bases map to TRBD2. J was trimmed by 5 bases and V by 0 bases; bases with no gene match: 12. There are 18 residues in the CDR3. Germline V lookup: CDR1 SGDLS, CDR2 YYNGEE. The chain's CDR3 is CASSVGGSGGAVGETQYF. The CDR3 region has the DNA TGTGCCAGCAGCGTAGGCGGTAGCGGGGGGGCCGTTGGGGAGACCCAGTACTTC.

This clone was recorded once. V is TRBV7-9 and J is TRBJ1-4; D not certain. V lost 3 bases and J lost 5, with 10 bases in between. The CDR3 has 14 amino acids. CDR1 SEHNR and CDR2 FQNEAQ come from the germline V gene (reference sequence). The CDR3 loop reads CASSFPRMNEKLFF. In nucleotides, the CDR3 is TGTGCCAGCAGCTTTCCGAGGATGAATGAAAAACTGTTTTTT.

The rearrangement links TRBV5-1 to TRBJ1-2, with 7 bases lining up with TRBD1. CDR3 length: 15 amino acids. Per the germline V gene, CDR1 is SGHRS and CDR2 is YFSETQ. V was clipped by 5 bases and J by 6 bases; unmatched bases: 13. The CDR3 loop reads CASRAAPGQEDGYTF. The CDR3 region has the DNA TGCGCCAGCAGGGCCGCCCCCGGACAGGAGGATGGCTACACCTTC.

In its sample, this clone was seen once. This chain links TRBV6-1 with TRBJ2-1; weak D call: TRBD2 (5 bases). The V gene's germline CDR1 is MNHNS and CDR2 SASEGT. The V end was cut by 3 bases, the J end by 3 bases, with 12 bases between. CDR3 length equals 15 residues. CDR3 protein: CASSDAGNLYNEQFF. CDR3 coding DNA: TGTGCCAGCAGTGACGCCGGGAACCTCTACAATGAGCAGTTCTTC.